This TCR beta chain is from a study of vaccination and CD4 T cells after COVID-19. Background on the study: Six men and four women formed the convalescents, two being Hispanic. Cultures that served as controls received a CEFX pool, an HIV-1 Nef pool, or no peptide.

Germline loops: CDR1 SGHDN, CDR2 FVKESK. The V and J ends lost 6 bases and 5 bases respectively, with 11 bases between them. CDR3 length equals 13 residues. As to this clonotype: Its antigen is still unknown.

Findings and limits, study-wide: A median 86.3% of convalescent patients' SARS-CoV-2-reactive clones emerged only after vaccination.

The study sequenced cultured CD4+ T cell DNA using the Oncomine TCR Beta short-read assay. TCRdb reanalysed the PCR reads using MiXCR and keeps one entry per CDR3 protein. The table has 20,000 or so distinct CDR3 sequences, 45% to 50% seen once; the top ten hold 13%. Described treatment: approximately 10-day PBMC culture with coronavirus spike peptide pools or control peptides (ViraFEST assay). Researchers grew the cells for about 10 days and then pulled out CD4+ T cells by negative selection. The TCR sequence derives from a human donor with COVID-19. The sequenced sample consisted of cultured CD4+ T cells from blood. The chain couples TRBV14 to TRBJ1-5, with D unresolved. Written as DNA, the CDR3 is TGTGCCAGCAGATCCGGTCCTTATCAGCCCCAGCATTTT. Translated, it gives CASRSGPYQPQHF.